This is a list of T cell receptor beta chains from one sample in a study of shared clonotypes between healthy human individuals. The data were produced by immunoSEQ multiplex PCR, yet TCRdb's version contains in-frame clones alone and is incomplete. The sample consists of fewer than 1 million clones, 90% to 98% of them appearing once. The sample taken for sequencing was naive CD8+ T cells sorted from blood. All receptors derive from a young man in good health. Both conserved end residues are trimmed from each CDR3.

length,V,CDR3
12,TRBV9,ASSADSNSYEQY
13,TRBV27,ASSFRASGTYEQY
15,TRBV7-9,ASSLFRGGYTYNEQF
10,TRBV7-8,ASSPPGNEQF
10,TRBV29-1,NQRADNQPQH
13,TRBV4-1,ASSQVPRYNEKLF
11,TRBV11-2,ASSPGGGFKQY
12,TRBV5-1,ASSLVPGGYEQY
11,TRBV29-1,SVGLAGIYEQY
11,TRBV5-1,ASSLEVKLEQF
11,TRBV5-1,ASSLGRDYEQY
15,TRBV5-1,ASSFRDTKSGANVLT
11,TRBV29-1,SVQGSPDYEQY
8,TRBV29-1,SVGRIEAF
11,TRBV27,ASSLSVNYEQY
11,TRBV5-4,ASSYTGEETQY
12,TRBV9,ASSVGVGSYGYT
13,TRBV30,AWRVTGTGLYEQY
11,TRBV7-9,AGRGSGSYEQY
13,TRBV4-2,ASSQVTGGPREQY
11,TRBV7-2,ASSPLTYYEQY
14,TRBV5-5,ASSLVRQGHNQPQH
11,TRBV14,ASSQWYNEKLF
13,TRBV4-3,ASSPFSTEDYGYT
13,TRBV5-1,ASSPRTSGTDTQY
12,TRBV4-3,ASSPGVDINEQF
12,TRBV12-5,TEWDTHTRDTQY
12,TRBV27,ASSPRWNTGELF
14,TRBV13,ASSPGQGYNTGELF
12,TRBV4-1,ASSHEGGNTEAF
15,TRBV7-3,ASSVFPRDKGPYEQY
15,TRBV6-1,ASSEPEQGLGNQPQH
13,TRBV10-3,AISESSGAFYGYT
12,TRBV11-2,ASSATGQLDEQY
13,TRBV4-1,ASSQDKAGTYGYT
11,TRBV6-1,ASREGGNYEQY
11,TRBV27,ASSLFSNTEAF
13,TRBV2,ASSGWVGSGDEQF
12,TRBV13,ASSPSLQGHEQY
14,TRBV27,ASRTTGTASYNEQF
11,TRBV27,ASSPGQGYEQY
12,TRBV9,ASSVAVGQYEQY
14,TRBV11-2,ASSHVGTGRTYEQY
12,TRBV4-1,ASSRTSSSYEQY
13,TRBV27,ASSLDRGSVYGYT
11,TRBV9,ASSAASYNEQF